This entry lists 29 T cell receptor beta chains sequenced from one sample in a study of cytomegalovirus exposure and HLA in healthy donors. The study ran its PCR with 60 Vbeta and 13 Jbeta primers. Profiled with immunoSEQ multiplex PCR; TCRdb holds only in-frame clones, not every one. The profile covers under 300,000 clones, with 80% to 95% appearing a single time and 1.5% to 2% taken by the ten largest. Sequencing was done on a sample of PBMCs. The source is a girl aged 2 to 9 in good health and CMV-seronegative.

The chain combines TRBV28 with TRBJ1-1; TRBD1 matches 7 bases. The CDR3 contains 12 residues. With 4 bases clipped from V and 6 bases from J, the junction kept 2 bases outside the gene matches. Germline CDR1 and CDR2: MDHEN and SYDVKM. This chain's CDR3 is CASSYGTAEAFF. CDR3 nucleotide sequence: TGTGCCAGCAGTTACGGGACAGCTGAAGCTTTCTTT.

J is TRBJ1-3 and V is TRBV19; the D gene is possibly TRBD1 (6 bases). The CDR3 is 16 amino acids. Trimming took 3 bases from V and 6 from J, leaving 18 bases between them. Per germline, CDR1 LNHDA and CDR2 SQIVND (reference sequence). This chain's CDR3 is CASSIPSPGDKNTIYF. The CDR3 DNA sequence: TGTGCCAGTAGTATCCCCTCGCCAGGGGATAAAAACACCATATATTTT.

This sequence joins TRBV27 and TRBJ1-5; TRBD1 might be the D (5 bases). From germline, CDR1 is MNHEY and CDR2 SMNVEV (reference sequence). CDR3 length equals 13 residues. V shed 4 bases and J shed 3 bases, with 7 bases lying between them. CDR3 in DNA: TGTGCCAGCAGTTGGGGGGTCAATCAGCCCCAGCATTTT. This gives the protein CASSWGVNQPQHF.

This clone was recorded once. The CDR3 spells CASSALRQGSMNTEAFF. In nucleotides, the CDR3 is TGTGCCAGCAGTGCTTTAAGACAGGGGAGCATGAACACTGAAGCTTTCTTT. The rearrangement uses TRBV28 and TRBJ1-1; 8 bases are shared with TRBD1. CDR1 is MDHEN, CDR2 SYDVKM, per germline. Germline trimming cut 5 bases from V and 0 bases from J; bases unmatched to any gene: 11. The length of the CDR3 is 17 residues. Combining the CDR3 with reference TRBV28 and TRBJ1-1 gives the whole variable domain DVKVTQSSRYLVKRTGEKVFLECVQDMDHENMFWYRQDPGLGLRLIYFSYDVKMKEKGDIPEGYSVSREKKERFSLILESASTNQTSMYLCASSALRQGSMNTEAFFGQGTRLTVV.

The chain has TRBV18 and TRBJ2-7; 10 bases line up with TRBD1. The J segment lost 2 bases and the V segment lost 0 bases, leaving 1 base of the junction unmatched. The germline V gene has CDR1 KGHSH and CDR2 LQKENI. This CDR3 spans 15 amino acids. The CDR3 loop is CASSPPGTGAYEQYF. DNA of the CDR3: TGTGCCAGCTCACCACCCGGGACAGGGGCCTACGAGCAGTACTTC. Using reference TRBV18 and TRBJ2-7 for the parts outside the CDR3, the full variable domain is NAGVMQNPRHLVRRRGQEARLRCSPMKGHSHVYWYRQLPEEGLKFMVYLQKENIIDESGMPKERFSAEFPKEGPSILRIQQVVRGDSAAYFCASSPPGTGAYEQYFGPGTRLTVT.

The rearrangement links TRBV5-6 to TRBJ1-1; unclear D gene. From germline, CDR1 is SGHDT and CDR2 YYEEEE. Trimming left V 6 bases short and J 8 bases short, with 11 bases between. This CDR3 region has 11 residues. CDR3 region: CASTYDGEAFF. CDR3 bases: TGTGCCAGCACCTATGACGGGGAAGCTTTCTTT. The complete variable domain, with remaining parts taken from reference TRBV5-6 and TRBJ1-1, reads DAGVTQSPTHLIKTRGQQVTLRCSPKSGHDTVSWYQQALGQGPQFIFQYYEEEERQRGNFPDRFSGHQFPNYSSELNVNALLLGDSALYLCASTYDGEAFFGQGTRLTVV.

The CDR3 region is CASSTGGPETQYF. Here the CDR3 DNA reads TGTGCCAGCAGTACAGGCGGTCCAGAGACCCAGTACTTC. The chain recombines TRBV6-6 with TRBJ2-5, with D maybe TRBD1 (5 bases). This CDR3 spans 13 amino acids. CDR1 MNHNY and CDR2 SVGAGI come from the germline V gene (reference sequence). V was cut by 5 bases and J by 4 bases, with 11 bases left in between.

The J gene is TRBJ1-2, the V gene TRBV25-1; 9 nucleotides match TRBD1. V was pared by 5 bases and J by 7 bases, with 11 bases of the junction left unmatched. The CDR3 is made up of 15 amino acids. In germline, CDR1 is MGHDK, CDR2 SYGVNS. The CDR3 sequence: CASSPKTGQGFGYTF. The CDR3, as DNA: TGTGCCAGCAGTCCAAAAACGGGACAGGGATTTGGCTACACCTTC.

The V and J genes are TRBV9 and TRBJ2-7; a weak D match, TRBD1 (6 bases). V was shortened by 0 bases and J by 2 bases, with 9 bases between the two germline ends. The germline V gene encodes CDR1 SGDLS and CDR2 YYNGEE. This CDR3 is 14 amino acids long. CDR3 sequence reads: CASSVGQAPYEQYF. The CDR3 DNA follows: TGTGCCAGCAGCGTAGGACAGGCCCCCTACGAGCAGTACTTC.

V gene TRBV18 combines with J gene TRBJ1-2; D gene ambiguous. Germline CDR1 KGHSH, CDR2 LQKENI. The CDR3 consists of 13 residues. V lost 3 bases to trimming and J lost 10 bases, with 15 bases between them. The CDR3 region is CASSPTPLVDYTF. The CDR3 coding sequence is TGTGCCAGCTCACCTACACCGCTTGTTGACTACACCTTC.

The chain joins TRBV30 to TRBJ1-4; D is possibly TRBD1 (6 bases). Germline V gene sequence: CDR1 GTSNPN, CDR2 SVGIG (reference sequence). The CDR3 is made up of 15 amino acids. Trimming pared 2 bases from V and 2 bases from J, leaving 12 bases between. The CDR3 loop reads CAWSRPQGTNEKLFF. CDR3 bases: TGTGCCTGGAGTCGCCCCCAGGGGACTAATGAAAAACTGTTTTTT.

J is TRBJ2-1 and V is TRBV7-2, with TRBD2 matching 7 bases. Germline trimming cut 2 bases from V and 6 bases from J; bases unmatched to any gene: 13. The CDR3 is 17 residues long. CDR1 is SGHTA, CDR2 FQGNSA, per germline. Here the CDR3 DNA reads TGTGCCAGCAGCTTACAGGTCGGGATGTCTAGCGGCAATGAGCAGTTCTTC. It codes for CASSLQVGMSSGNEQFF. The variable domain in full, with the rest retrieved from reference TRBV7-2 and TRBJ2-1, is GAGVSQSPSNKVTEKGKDVELRCDPISGHTALYWYRQSLGQGLEFLIYFQGNSAPDKSGLPSDRFSAERTGGSVSTLTIQRTQQEDSAVYLCASSLQVGMSSGNEQFFGPGTRLTVL.

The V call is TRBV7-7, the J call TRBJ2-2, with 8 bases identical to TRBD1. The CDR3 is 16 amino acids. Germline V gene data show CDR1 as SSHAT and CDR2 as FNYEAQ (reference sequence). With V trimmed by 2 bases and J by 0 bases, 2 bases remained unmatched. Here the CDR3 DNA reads TGTGCCAGCAGCTTACGGACAGGGACGAACACCGGGGAGCTGTTTTTT. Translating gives CASSLRTGTNTGELFF.

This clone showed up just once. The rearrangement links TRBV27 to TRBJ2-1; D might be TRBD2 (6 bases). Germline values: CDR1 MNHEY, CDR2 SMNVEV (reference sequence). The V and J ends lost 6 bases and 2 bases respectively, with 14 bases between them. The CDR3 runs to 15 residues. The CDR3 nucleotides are TGTGCCAGCAGACCGGGACTCGTCACCTACAATGAGCAGTTCTTC. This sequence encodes CASRPGLVTYNEQFF.

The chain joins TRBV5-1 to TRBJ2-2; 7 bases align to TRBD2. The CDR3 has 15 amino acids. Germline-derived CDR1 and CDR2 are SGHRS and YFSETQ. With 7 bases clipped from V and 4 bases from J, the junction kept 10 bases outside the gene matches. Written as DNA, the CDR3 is TGCGCCAGCCGCCAGCGGGGAGTGAGCACCGGGGAGCTGTTTTTT. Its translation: CASRQRGVSTGELFF. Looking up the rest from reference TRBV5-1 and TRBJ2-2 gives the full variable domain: KAGVTQTPRYLIKTRGQQVTLSCSPISGHRSVSWYQQTPGQGLQFLFEYFSETQRNKGNFPGRFSGRQFSNSRSEMNVSTLELGDSALYLCASRQRGVSTGELFFGEGSRLTVL.

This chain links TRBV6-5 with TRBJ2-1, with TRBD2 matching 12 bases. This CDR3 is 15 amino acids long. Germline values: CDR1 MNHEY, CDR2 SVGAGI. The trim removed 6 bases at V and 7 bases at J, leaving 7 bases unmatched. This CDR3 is CASSFSLAGGNEQFF. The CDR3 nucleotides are TGTGCCAGCAGCTTTAGCCTAGCGGGGGGGAATGAGCAGTTCTTC.

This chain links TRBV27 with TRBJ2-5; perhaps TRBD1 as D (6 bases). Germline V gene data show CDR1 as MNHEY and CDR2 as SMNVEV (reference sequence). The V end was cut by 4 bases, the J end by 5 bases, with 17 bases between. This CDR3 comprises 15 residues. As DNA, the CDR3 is TGTGCCAGCAGTTCCCGGGACAAAAAAGGGGAGACCCAGTACTTC. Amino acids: CASSSRDKKGETQYF.

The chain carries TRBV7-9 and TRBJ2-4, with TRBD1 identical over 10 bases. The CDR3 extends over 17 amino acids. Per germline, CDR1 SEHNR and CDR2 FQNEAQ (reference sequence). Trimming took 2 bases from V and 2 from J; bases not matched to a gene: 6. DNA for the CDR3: TGTGCCAGCAGCTTACGGGACAGGGGCCAGACCAAAAACATTCAGTACTTC. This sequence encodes CASSLRDRGQTKNIQYF.

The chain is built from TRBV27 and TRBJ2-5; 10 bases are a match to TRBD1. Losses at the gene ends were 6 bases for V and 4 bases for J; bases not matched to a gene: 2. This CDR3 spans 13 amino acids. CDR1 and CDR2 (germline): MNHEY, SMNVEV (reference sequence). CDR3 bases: TGTGCCAGCAGGGGACAGGGGCTAGAGACCCAGTACTTC. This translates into CASRGQGLETQYF.

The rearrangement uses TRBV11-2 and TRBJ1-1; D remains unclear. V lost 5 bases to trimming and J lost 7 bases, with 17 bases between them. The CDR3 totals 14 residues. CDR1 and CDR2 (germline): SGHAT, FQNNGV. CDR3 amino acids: CASSRTSGGYEAFF. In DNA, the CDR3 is TGTGCCAGCAGCCGCACTTCGGGCGGGTATGAAGCTTTCTTT.

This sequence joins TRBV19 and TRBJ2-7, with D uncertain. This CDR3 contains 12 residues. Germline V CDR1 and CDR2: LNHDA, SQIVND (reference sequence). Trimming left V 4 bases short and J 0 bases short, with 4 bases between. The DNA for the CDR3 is TGTGCCAGTAGTAAACACTCCTACGAGCAGTACTTC. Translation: CASSKHSYEQYF.

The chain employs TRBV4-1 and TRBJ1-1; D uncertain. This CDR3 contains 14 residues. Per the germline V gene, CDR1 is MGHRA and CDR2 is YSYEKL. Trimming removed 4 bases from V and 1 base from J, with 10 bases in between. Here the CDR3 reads CASSRSPGNTEAFF. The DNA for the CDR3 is TGCGCCAGCAGCCGGAGTCCGGGGAACACTGAAGCTTTCTTT.

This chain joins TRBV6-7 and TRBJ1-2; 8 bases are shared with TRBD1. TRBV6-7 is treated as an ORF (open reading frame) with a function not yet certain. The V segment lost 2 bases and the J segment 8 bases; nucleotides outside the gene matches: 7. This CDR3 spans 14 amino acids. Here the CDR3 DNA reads TGTGCCAGCAGTTACCGGCAGGGGGCGCGAGGCTACACCTTC. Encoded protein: CASSYRQGARGYTF.

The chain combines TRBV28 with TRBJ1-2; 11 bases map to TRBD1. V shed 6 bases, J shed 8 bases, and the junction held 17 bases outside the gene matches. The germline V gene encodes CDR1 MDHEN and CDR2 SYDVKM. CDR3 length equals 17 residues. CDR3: CASSLMSRTGGAKGYTF. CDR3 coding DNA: TGTGCCAGCAGCTTAATGTCCCGGACAGGGGGCGCGAAAGGCTACACCTTC.

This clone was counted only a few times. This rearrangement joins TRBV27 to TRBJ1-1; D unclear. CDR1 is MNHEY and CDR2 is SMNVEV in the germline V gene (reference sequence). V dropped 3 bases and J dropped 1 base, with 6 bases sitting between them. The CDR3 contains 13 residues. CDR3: CASSFRRNTEAFF. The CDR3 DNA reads TGTGCCAGCAGTTTCCGGAGGAACACTGAAGCTTTCTTT.

CDR3 residues: CASSSGGKLFF. The CDR3 region has the DNA TGTGCCAGTAGTTCGGGTGGGAAACTGTTTTTT. This chain joins TRBV19 and TRBJ1-4; D remains unclear. CDR3 size: 11 residues. Germline V gives CDR1 LNHDA, CDR2 SQIVND (reference sequence). V gave up 5 bases and J gave up 11 bases, with 9 bases separating them.

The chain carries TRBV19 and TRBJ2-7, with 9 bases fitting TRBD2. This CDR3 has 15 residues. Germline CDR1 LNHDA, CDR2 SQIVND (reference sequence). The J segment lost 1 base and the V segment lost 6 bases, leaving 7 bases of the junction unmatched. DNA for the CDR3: TGTGCCAGTAGGAAGGGGCTAGCGGGGTCCTACGAGCAGTACTTC. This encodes CASRKGLAGSYEQYF.

DNA of the CDR3: TGTGCCAGCAGTTTCGGCGGGGGGGAAGCACCCCTCCACTTT. This translates into CASSFGGGEAPLHF. The gene calls are TRBV28 and TRBJ1-6, with D maybe TRBD1 (5 bases). Trimming shortened V by 3 bases and J by 11 bases, and 14 bases separated the two germline ends. The CDR3 contains 14 residues. Germline V gene lookup returns CDR1 MDHEN and CDR2 SYDVKM.

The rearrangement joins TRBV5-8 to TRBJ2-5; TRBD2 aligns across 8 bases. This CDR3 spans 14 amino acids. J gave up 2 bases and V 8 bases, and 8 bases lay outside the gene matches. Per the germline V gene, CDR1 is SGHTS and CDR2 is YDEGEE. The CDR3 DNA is TGTGCCAGTAAGTTAGCGGGGAGACAAGAGACCCAGTACTTC. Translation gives CASKLAGRQETQYF.